Listed below are T cell receptor beta chains from one sample, sequenced in a study of cytomegalovirus exposure and HLA in healthy donors. Only in-frame clones appear in the TCRdb table, and some are missing; sequencing was by immunoSEQ multiplex PCR. The table shows some 200,000 clones, with roughly 9.4% occurring only once. The sequencing sample was made of PBMCs. These receptors originate from a woman younger than 45 in good health and CMV-seropositive. Each CDR3 is given with its conserved first and last residue. The order of the fields is V gene, clone size, D gene, J gene, CDR3 protein, CDR3 DNA. A D gene is named only where the DNA matches it firmly. Only some rows state a clone size, as once, few, many or a class for expanded clones.

>TRBV25-1|few|.|TRBJ2-7
CASSGAGANYEQYF
TGTGCCAGCAGTGGCGCGGGGGCCAACTACGAGCAGTACTTC
>TRBV7-7|few|TRBD2|TRBJ2-5
CASSSSGPRETQYF
TGTGCCAGCAGTTCTAGCGGTCCCAGGGAGACCCAGTACTTC
>TRBV7-2|.|.|TRBJ2-3
CASSLRPQGTDTQYF
TGTGCCAGCAGCTTAAGGCCCCAGGGGACAGATACGCAGTATTTT
>TRBV30|.|.|TRBJ1-1
CAWSDQANTEAFF
TGTGCCTGGAGTGATCAAGCGAACACTGAAGCTTTCTTT
>TRBV9|.|TRBD2|TRBJ2-3
CASSSFPLAGSTDTQYF
TGTGCCAGCAGCTCTTTTCCCCTAGCGGGAAGCACAGATACGCAGTATTTT
>TRBV18|.|TRBD1|TRBJ2-5
CASSPRGQGQETQYF
TGTGCCAGCTCACCACGGGGACAGGGTCAAGAGACCCAGTACTTC
>TRBV5-1|.|.|TRBJ1-2
CASSLEVGAGYGYTF
TGCGCCAGCAGCCTGGAAGTGGGGGCCGGCTATGGCTACACCTTC
>TRBV9|few|.|TRBJ1-1
CASSVDNGAGTEAFF
TGTGCCAGCAGCGTAGATAATGGGGCTGGGACTGAAGCTTTCTTT
>TRBV6-1|.|.|TRBJ1-5
CASSEGERPQHF
TGTGCCAGCAGTGAAGGAGAGAGGCCCCAGCATTTT
>TRBV10-1|.|.|TRBJ2-7
CASSDPGGTRGAYEQYF
TGCGCCAGCAGTGACCCCGGCGGGACGCGGGGAGCCTACGAGCAGTACTTC
>TRBV12-1|.|.|TRBJ2-7
CAVQRESGSYEQYF
TGTGCCGTTCAGCGGGAGTCGGGCTCCTACGAGCAGTACTTC
>TRBV11-3|.|.|TRBJ2-3
CASSLGRFGRITDTQYF
TGTGCCAGCAGCTTAGGCCGCTTTGGGAGGATCACAGATACGCAGTATTTT
>TRBV18|.|.|TRBJ2-7
CASSPRGHTSSYEQYF
TGTGCCAGCTCACCACGTGGACACACGAGCTCCTACGAGCAGTACTTC
>TRBV5-6|few|TRBD1|TRBJ1-1
CASSWGQGEYTEAFF
TGTGCCAGCAGCTGGGGACAGGGGGAGTACACTGAAGCTTTCTTT
>TRBV9|.|.|TRBJ2-3
CASSVDRRRTDTQYF
TGTGCCAGCAGCGTAGACAGGCGACGCACAGATACGCAGTATTTT
>TRBV30|.|TRBD1|TRBJ1-1
CAWSVPHRGSTEAFF
TGTGCCTGGAGTGTACCTCACAGGGGGTCCACTGAAGCTTTCTTT
>TRBV5-4|few|.|TRBJ2-1
CASSLYSSYNEQFF
TGTGCCAGCAGCTTGTACTCTTCATACAATGAGCAGTTCTTC
>TRBV30|.|.|TRBJ2-3
CAWSRGTNDFTDTQYF
TGTGCCTGGAGTAGGGGGACGAATGACTTCACAGATACGCAGTATTTT
>TRBV7-3|.|.|TRBJ1-2
CASSLQTRTNYGYTF
TGTGCCAGCAGCTTACAAACCAGAACTAACTATGGCTACACCTTC
>TRBV25-1|few|.|TRBJ2-2
CASSDPTTGELFF
TGTGCCAGCAGTGACCCTACCACCGGGGAGCTGTTTTTT
>TRBV5-8|.|TRBD1|TRBJ2-1
CASRDRYNEQFF
TGTGCCAGCAGGGACAGGTACAATGAGCAGTTCTTC
>TRBV5-1|.|.|TRBJ2-1
CASSTTSDNEQFF
TGCGCCAGCAGCACGACTAGTGACAATGAGCAGTTCTTC
>TRBV7-8|few|TRBD1|TRBJ2-7
CASSSRTGGTYEQYF
TGTGCCAGCAGCTCAAGGACAGGGGGGACCTACGAGCAGTACTTC
>TRBV6-6|few|TRBD1|TRBJ1-2
CASVAQGQGIYGYTF
TGTGCCAGCGTAGCGCAGGGACAGGGGATTTATGGCTACACCTTC
>TRBV6-1|few|.|TRBJ2-1
CASSVGTAAGAYNEQFF
TGTGCCAGCAGTGTGGGCACTGCAGCAGGTGCCTACAATGAGCAGTTCTTC
>TRBV7-6|few|TRBD1|TRBJ2-7
CASSLEVIRTGGYEQYF
TGTGCCAGCAGCTTAGAAGTTATAAGGACAGGAGGCTACGAGCAGTACTTC
>TRBV5-4|few|TRBD2|TRBJ2-7
CASSVTSGIVEQYF
TGTGCCAGCAGCGTGACTAGCGGGATCGTCGAGCAGTACTTC
>TRBV5-1|few|.|TRBJ2-2
CASSLDQPGAGELFF
TGCGCCAGCAGCTTGGACCAACCAGGGGCCGGGGAGCTGTTTTTT
>TRBV2|few|TRBD2|TRBJ2-3
CASRLAGGPDTQYF
TGTGCCAGCAGACTAGCGGGAGGGCCAGATACGCAGTATTTT
>TRBV4-1|.|.|TRBJ2-1
CASSQAGFLNEQFF
TGCGCCAGCAGCCAAGCAGGGTTTCTCAATGAGCAGTTCTTC
>TRBV28|once|TRBD1|TRBJ1-2
CASSLGDRGNYGYTF
TGTGCCAGCAGTTTAGGGGACAGGGGCAACTATGGCTACACCTTC
>TRBV11-2|.|.|TRBJ1-1
CASNLGGPLGEAFF
TGTGCCAGCAATTTAGGAGGGCCACTTGGGGAAGCTTTCTTT
>TRBV7-9|.|.|TRBJ2-2
CASSLLGGPNTGELFF
TGTGCCAGCAGCTTACTGGGGGGTCCGAACACCGGGGAGCTGTTTTTT
>TRBV9|.|TRBD2|TRBJ2-5
CASSVGGSQQTQYF
TGTGCCAGCAGCGTCGGCGGGAGTCAGCAGACCCAGTACTTC
>TRBV11-3|many|TRBD1|TRBJ1-5
CASSFKQGSNQPQHF
TGTGCCAGCAGCTTTAAACAGGGGAGCAATCAGCCCCAGCATTTT
>TRBV7-3|.|.|TRBJ2-3
CASSPEGGDTQYF
TGTGCCAGCAGCCCCGAGGGTGGGGATACGCAGTATTTT
>TRBV18|few|.|TRBJ1-4
CASSPPGGYNEKLFF
TGTGCCAGCTCACCACCAGGAGGATACAATGAAAAACTGTTTTTT
>TRBV27|.|.|TRBJ1-5
CASSLRQGNQPQHF
TGTGCCAGCAGTTTAAGACAGGGCAATCAGCCCCAGCATTTT
>TRBV13|.|TRBD1|TRBJ2-7
CASSFLRTGVNEQYF
TGTGCCAGCAGCTTCCTCCGGACAGGGGTTAACGAGCAGTACTTC
>TRBV4-2|few|.|TRBJ2-7
CASSQDRRMPPYEQYF
TGTGCCAGCAGCCAAGATAGGAGAATGCCGCCCTACGAGCAGTACTTC
>TRBV11-2|.|.|TRBJ1-2
CASSLDPGYYGYTF
TGTGCCAGCAGCTTAGACCCAGGCTACTATGGCTACACCTTC
>TRBV2|.|.|TRBJ1-3
CASSDPGPSGNTIYF
TGTGCCAGCAGTGACCCGGGTCCCTCTGGAAACACCATATATTTT
>TRBV5-6|.|.|TRBJ2-5
CASSSKTGSGETQYF
TGTGCCAGCAGCTCCAAGACAGGTTCAGGGGAGACCCAGTACTTC
>TRBV19|few|TRBD1|TRBJ2-5
CASSGDRGMTQYF
TGTGCCAGTAGTGGGGACAGGGGGATGACCCAGTACTTC
>TRBV5-1|.|TRBD2|TRBJ2-1
CASSLGLAGYYNEQFF
TGCGCCAGCAGCTTGGGACTAGCGGGATACTACAATGAGCAGTTCTTC
>TRBV7-9|.|.|TRBJ1-2
CASSLWRGEGYTF
TGTGCCAGCAGCTTATGGCGAGGAGAAGGCTACACCTTC
>TRBV7-8|.|.|TRBJ2-1
CASSSIQGGGYNEQFF
TGTGCCAGCAGCTCTATCCAGGGTGGGGGGTACAATGAGCAGTTCTTC
>TRBV7-6|few|.|TRBJ2-1
CASSLLPLLGGPSSYNEQFF
TGTGCCAGCAGCTTATTACCCCTCCTGGGGGGACCCAGCTCCTACAATGAGCAGTTCTTC
>TRBV6-1|few|.|TRBJ2-2
CASSDLKKLTGELFF
TGTGCCAGCTCGGACTTAAAAAAACTCACCGGGGAGCTGTTTTTT
>TRBV9|few|.|TRBJ1-2
CASSGVAYGYTF
TGTGCCAGCAGCGGAGTTGCGTATGGCTACACCTTC
>TRBV6-6|few|.|TRBJ1-4
CASSFSGGANEKLFF
TGTGCCAGCAGTTTTTCCGGAGGGGCTAATGAAAAACTGTTTTTT
>TRBV12-5|few|.|TRBJ2-7
CASGLQGSDEQYF
TGTGCTAGTGGTTTGCAGGGATCGGACGAGCAGTACTTC
>TRBV9|.|.|TRBJ2-7
CASSVGWGGDEQYF
TGTGCCAGCAGCGTAGGGTGGGGGGGCGACGAGCAGTACTTC
>TRBV11-2|.|.|TRBJ1-2
CASSPTGFASYGYTF
TGTGCCAGCAGCCCTACAGGGTTCGCCTCCTATGGCTACACCTTC
>TRBV6-6|few|TRBD1|TRBJ2-7
CASSSNSGQPYEQYF
TGTGCCAGCAGCTCGAACTCGGGACAGCCCTACGAGCAGTACTTC
>TRBV30|.|.|TRBJ1-2
CAWTRTTYGYTF
TGTGCCTGGACCCGGACAACCTATGGCTACACCTTC
>TRBV19|.|.|TRBJ2-3
CASSMRLTDTQYF
TGTGCCAGTAGTATGAGGCTCACAGATACGCAGTATTTT
>TRBV5-4|few|TRBD1|TRBJ1-2
CASRRQQGAQKYGYTF
TGTGCCAGCAGACGTCAACAGGGGGCACAAAAATATGGCTACACCTTC
>TRBV9|.|TRBD2|TRBJ2-1
CASSETSGYNEQFF
TGTGCCAGCAGCGAGACTAGCGGCTACAATGAGCAGTTCTTC
>TRBV7-3|.|.|TRBJ2-7
CASSHDGVSYEQYF
TGTGCCAGCAGCCACGACGGGGTCAGCTACGAGCAGTACTTC